This entry is about one TCR beta chain. Its target is not known. Sample time point: cycle 4 day 1 (C4D1), after less than seven weeks of nivolumab. Every patient relapsed after autologous stem cell transplantation, and brentuximab vedotin exposure varied. TCRdb keeps only in-frame clones here, not all; method: immunoSEQ multiplex PCR. This repertoire shows roughly 17,000 clones, roughly four fifths found once; its top ten account for 13%. The sample comes from a study of PD-1 blockade in classical Hodgkin lymphoma. Whole-study results and caveats: What drove the repertoire differences, possibly disease activity or prior therapy, has not been defined. CD4+ TCR diversity, unlike CD8+, rose significantly by C4D1.

CDR1 MNHNS and CDR2 SASEGT come from the germline V gene. Trimming took 10 bases from V and 9 from J, leaving 13 bases between them. The CDR3 extends over 10 amino acids. This chain connects TRBV6-1 to TRBJ2-7; D possibly uses TRBD1 or TRBD2 (5 bases each). The specimen comprised peripheral blood mononuclear cells (PBMCs), sampled before the fourth cycle of nivolumab. The TCR was taken from a human donor with classical Hodgkin lymphoma. Here the CDR3 reads CATTGGGQYF. Written as DNA, the CDR3 is TGTGCCACCACGGGTGGGGGGCAGTACTTC.